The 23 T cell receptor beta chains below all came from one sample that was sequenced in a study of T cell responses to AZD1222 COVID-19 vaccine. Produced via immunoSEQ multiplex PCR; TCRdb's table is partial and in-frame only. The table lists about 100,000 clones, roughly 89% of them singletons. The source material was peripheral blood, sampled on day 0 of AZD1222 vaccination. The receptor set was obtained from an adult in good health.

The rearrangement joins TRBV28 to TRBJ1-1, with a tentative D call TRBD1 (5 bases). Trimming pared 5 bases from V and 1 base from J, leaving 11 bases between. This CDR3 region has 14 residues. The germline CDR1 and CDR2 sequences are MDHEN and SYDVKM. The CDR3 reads CASSPQDKNTEAFF. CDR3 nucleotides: TGTGCCAGCAGTCCCCAGGACAAGAACACTGAAGCTTTCTTT.

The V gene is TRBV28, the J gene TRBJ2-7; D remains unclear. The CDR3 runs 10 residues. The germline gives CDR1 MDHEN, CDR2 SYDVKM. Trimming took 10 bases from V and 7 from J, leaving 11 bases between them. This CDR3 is CATPQEEQYF. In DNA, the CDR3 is TGTGCCACCCCCCAAGAGGAGCAGTACTTC.

CDR3 sequence (DNA): TGTGCCAGCAGTGAAAGGCGGGGAAATTCACCCCTCCACTTT. Its translation: CASSERRGNSPLHF. This rearrangement joins TRBV6-4 to TRBJ1-6; D is unclear. CDR3 length: 14 residues. V was clipped by 3 bases and J by 7 bases, with 10 bases between them. CDR1 and CDR2 from the germline V gene are MRHNA and SNTAGT.

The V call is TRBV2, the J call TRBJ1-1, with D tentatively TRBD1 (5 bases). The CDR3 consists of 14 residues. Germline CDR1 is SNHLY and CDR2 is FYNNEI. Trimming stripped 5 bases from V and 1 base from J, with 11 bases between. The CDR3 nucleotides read TGTGCCAGCAGTACCGGGACGGGGAACACTGAAGCTTTCTTT. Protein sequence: CASSTGTGNTEAFF. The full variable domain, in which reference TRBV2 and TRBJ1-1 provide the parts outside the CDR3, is EPEVTQTPSHQVTQMGQEVILRCVPISNHLYFYWYRQILGQKVEFLVSFYNNEISEKSEIFDDQFSVERPDGSNFTLKIRSTKLEDSAMYFCASSTGTGNTEAFFGQGTRLTVV.

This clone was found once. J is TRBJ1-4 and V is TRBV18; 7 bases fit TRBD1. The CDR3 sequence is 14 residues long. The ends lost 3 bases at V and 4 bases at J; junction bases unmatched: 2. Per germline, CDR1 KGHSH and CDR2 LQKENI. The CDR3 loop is CASSPTGSNEKLFF. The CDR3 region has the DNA TGTGCCAGCTCACCGACAGGGAGTAATGAAAAACTGTTTTTT.

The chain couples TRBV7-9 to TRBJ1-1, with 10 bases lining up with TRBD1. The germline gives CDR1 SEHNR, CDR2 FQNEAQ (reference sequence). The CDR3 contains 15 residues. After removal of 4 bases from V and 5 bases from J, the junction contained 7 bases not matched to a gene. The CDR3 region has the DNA TGTGCCAGCAGCTGGGGGGACAGGGGCGGGACTGAAGCTTTCTTT. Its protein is CASSWGDRGGTEAFF.

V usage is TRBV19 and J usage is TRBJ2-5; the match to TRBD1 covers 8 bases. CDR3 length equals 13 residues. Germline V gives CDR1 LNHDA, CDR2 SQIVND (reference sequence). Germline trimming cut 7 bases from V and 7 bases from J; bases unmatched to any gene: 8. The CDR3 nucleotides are TGTGCCAGTATTACTGAGACAGGGGTGACCCAGTACTTC. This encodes CASITETGVTQYF.

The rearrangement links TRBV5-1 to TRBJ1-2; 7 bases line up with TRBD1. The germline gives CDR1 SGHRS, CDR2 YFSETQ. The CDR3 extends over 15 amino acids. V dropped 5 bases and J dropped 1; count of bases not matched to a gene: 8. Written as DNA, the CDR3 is TGCGCCAGCAGAGTTGGGACAGAGTTTAACTATGGCTACACCTTC. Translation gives CASRVGTEFNYGYTF.

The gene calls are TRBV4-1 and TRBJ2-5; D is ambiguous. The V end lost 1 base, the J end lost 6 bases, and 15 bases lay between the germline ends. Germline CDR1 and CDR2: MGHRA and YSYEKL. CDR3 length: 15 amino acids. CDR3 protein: CASSQGGGRRQTQYF. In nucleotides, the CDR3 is TGCGCCAGCAGCCAAGGAGGTGGCCGTCGGCAGACCCAGTACTTC.

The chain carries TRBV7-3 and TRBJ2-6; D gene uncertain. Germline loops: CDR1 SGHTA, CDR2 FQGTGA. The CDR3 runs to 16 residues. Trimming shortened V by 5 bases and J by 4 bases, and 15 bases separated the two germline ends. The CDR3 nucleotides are TGTGCCAGCAGCCTAGGGCAGGCTGCGGGGGCCAACGTCCTGACTTTC. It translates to CASSLGQAAGANVLTF.

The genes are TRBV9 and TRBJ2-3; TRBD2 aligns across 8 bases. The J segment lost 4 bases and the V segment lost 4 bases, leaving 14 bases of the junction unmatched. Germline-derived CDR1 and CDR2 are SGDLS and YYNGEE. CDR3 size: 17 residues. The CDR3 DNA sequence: TGTGCCAGCAGCCCCATACGAAGCGGGAGCGGCGCAGATACGCAGTATTTT. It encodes CASSPIRSGSGADTQYF.

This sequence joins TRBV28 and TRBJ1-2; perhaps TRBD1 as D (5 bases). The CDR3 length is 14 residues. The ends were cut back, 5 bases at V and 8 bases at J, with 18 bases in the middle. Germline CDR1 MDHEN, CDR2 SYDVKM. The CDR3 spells CASSTPGTQRGYTF. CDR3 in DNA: TGTGCCAGCAGTACCCCCGGGACCCAAAGGGGCTACACCTTC.

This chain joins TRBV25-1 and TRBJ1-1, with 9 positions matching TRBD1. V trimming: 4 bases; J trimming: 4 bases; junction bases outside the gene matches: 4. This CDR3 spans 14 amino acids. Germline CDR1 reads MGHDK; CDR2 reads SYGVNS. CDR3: CASSAKTGGTEAFF. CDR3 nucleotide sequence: TGTGCCAGCAGTGCAAAGACAGGGGGCACTGAAGCTTTCTTT.

CDR3 DNA: TGTGCCAGCAGCCAATTTCGAGTGCAGGGCACAGATACGCAGTATTTT. It codes for CASSQFRVQGTDTQYF. The chain couples TRBV3-1 (or the pseudogene TRBV3-2) to TRBJ2-3; D remains unclear. The CDR3 has 16 residues. CDR1 and CDR2 from the germline V gene are LGHDT and YNNKEL (reference sequence). The V end was cut by 2 bases, the J end by 1 base, with 13 bases between.

The CDR3 spells CASSLGGSSGNTIYF. The CDR3 DNA is TGTGCCAGCAGCTTGGGGGGCAGTTCTGGAAACACCATATATTTT. The rearrangement links TRBV5-4 to TRBJ1-3, with D possibly matching TRBD1 (5 bases). V was pared by 0 bases and J by 1 base, with 8 bases between. This CDR3 contains 15 residues. Per germline, CDR1 SGHNT and CDR2 YYREEE (reference sequence).

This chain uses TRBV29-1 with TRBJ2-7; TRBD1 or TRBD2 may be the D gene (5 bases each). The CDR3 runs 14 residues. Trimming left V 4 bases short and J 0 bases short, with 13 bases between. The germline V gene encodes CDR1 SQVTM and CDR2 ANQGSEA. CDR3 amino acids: CSVGRAGSSYEQYF. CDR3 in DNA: TGCAGCGTTGGTAGAGCAGGGAGCTCCTACGAGCAGTACTTC.

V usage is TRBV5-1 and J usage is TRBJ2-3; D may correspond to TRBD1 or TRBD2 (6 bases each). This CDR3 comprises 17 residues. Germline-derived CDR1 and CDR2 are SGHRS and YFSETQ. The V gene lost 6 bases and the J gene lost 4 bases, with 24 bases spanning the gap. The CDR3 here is CASMAWGASQNADTQYF. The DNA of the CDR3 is TGCGCCAGCATGGCATGGGGGGCTAGTCAAAACGCAGATACGCAGTATTTT.

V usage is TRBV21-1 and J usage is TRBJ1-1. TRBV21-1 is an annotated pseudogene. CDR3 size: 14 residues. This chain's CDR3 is CASSKGVWGTEAFF. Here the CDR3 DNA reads TGTGCCAGCAGCAAAGGGGTGTGGGGCACTGAAGCTTTCTTT.

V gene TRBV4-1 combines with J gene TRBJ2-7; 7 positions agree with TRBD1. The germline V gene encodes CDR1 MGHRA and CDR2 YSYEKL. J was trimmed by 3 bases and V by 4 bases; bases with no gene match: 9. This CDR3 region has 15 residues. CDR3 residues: CASSRLRGGDYEQYF. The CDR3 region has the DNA TGCGCCAGCAGCCGGCTAAGAGGGGGCGACTACGAGCAGTACTTC.

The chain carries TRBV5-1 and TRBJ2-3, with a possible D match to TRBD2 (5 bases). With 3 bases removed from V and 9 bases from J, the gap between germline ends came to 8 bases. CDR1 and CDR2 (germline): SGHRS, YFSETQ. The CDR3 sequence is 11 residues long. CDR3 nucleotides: TGCGCCAGCAGCTATGGGGAGACGCAGTATTTT. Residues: CASSYGETQYF.

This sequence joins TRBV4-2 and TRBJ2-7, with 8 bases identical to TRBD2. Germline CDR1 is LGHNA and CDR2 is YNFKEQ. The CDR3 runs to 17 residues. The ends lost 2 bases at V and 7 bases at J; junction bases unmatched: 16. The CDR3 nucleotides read TGTGCCAGCAGCCAACCCTCGGGGACTAGTGCCACTAGGGAGCAGTACTTC. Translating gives CASSQPSGTSATREQYF.

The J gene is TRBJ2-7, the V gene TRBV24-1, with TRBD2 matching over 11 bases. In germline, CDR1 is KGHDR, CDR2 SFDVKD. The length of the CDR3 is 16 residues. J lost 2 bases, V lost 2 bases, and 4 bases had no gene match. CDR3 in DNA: TGTGCCACCAGTGATTCTGCTAGCGGGAGGCCCTACGAGCAGTACTTC. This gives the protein CATSDSASGRPYEQYF.

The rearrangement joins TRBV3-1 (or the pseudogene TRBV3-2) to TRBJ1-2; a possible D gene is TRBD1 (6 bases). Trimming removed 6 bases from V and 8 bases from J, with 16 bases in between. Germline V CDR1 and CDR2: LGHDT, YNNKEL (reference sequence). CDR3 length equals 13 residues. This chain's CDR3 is CASSFGTLQGYTF. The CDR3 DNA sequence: TGTGCCAGCAGTTTCGGGACACTCCAGGGCTACACCTTC.